Shown below are 9 T cell receptor beta chains from a single sample sequenced in a study of cytomegalovirus exposure and HLA in healthy donors. The PCR had 60 Vbeta and 13 Jbeta primers. Some clones are missing from TCRdb's copy, which holds only in-frame ones; the method was immunoSEQ multiplex PCR. The repertoire has over 120,000 clones, 70% to 85% of them found once; the top ten carry approximately 1.5%. Sequencing was carried out using PBMCs. Every receptor here comes from a man in his thirties or forties in good health and CMV-seropositive.

The CDR3 DNA reads TGTGCCAGCTGGGGACAGGGATACAATGAGCAGTTCTTC. This sequence encodes CASWGQGYNEQFF. The V call is TRBV28, the J call TRBJ2-1; 9 nucleotides agree with TRBD1. The junction had 3 bases not matched to a gene; V was cut back by 8 bases and J by 4 bases. Germline V gene lookup returns CDR1 MDHEN and CDR2 SYDVKM. The CDR3 totals 13 residues.

The genes are TRBV7-3 and TRBJ2-3, with 8 bases lining up with TRBD2. The CDR3 is 15 amino acids. CDR1 and CDR2 (germline): SGHTA, FQGTGA. Trimming took 3 bases from V and 4 from J; bases not matched to a gene: 6. CDR3 in amino acids: CASSLFSGEADTQYF. For the CDR3, the DNA is TGTGCCAGCAGCTTGTTTAGCGGGGAGGCAGATACGCAGTATTTT.

The chain is built from TRBV6-1 and TRBJ2-7; 7 bases fit TRBD1. The CDR3 contains 13 residues. CDR1 MNHNS and CDR2 SASEGT come from the germline V gene. With 2 bases clipped from V and 6 bases from J, the junction kept 4 bases outside the gene matches. The CDR3 is CASSENTGVEQYF. The DNA for the CDR3 is TGTGCCAGCAGTGAAAACACAGGGGTCGAGCAGTACTTC.

The V call is TRBV2, the J call TRBJ2-7, with D maybe TRBD1 (6 bases). Trimming shortened V by 4 bases and J by 2 bases, and 6 bases separated the two germline ends. Per the germline V gene, CDR1 is SNHLY and CDR2 is FYNNEI. The CDR3 sequence is 12 residues long. The CDR3, as DNA: TGTGCCAGCAGTGGGACAGCCTACGAGCAGTACTTC. It yields the protein CASSGTAYEQYF.

The V call is TRBV5-1, the J call TRBJ2-1; tentatively, D is TRBD2 (6 bases). The CDR3 is 15 residues long. With 2 bases removed from V and 2 bases from J, the gap between germline ends came to 11 bases. Germline V gene lookup returns CDR1 SGHRS and CDR2 YFSETQ. The CDR3 DNA reads TGCGCCAGCAGCTTAGTAGCGGATCCCTACAATGAGCAGTTCTTC. This gives the protein CASSLVADPYNEQFF.

The gene calls are TRBV11-1 and TRBJ2-2, with 10 bases identical to TRBD2. With V trimmed by 5 bases and J by 6 bases, 6 bases remained unmatched. This CDR3 spans 15 amino acids. In germline, CDR1 is SGHAT, CDR2 FQDESV (reference sequence). CDR3 amino acids: CASSPRAGGPGELFF. In nucleotides, the CDR3 is TGTGCCAGCAGCCCTCGAGCGGGGGGGCCCGGGGAGCTGTTTTTT.

This clone was observed a single time. The chain joins TRBV18 to TRBJ1-1; D might be TRBD1 (6 bases). V lost 3 bases and J lost 10, with 21 bases in between. This CDR3 region has 15 residues. Germline CDR1 and CDR2: KGHSH and LQKENI. The CDR3: CASSPSGTGPKGAFF. In DNA, the CDR3 is TGTGCCAGCTCACCTTCGGGTACAGGGCCAAAAGGAGCTTTCTTT.

The table lists this clone with a few counts. This chain links TRBV6-5 with TRBJ2-7; D possibly corresponds to TRBD2 (6 bases). The CDR3 loop spans 14 amino acids. V was clipped by 2 bases and J by 6 bases, with 14 bases between them. CDR1 is MNHEY, CDR2 SVGAGI, per germline. The CDR3 loop reads CASSYNPGEGEQYF. Here the CDR3 DNA reads TGTGCCAGCAGTTACAATCCGGGAGAGGGCGAGCAGTACTTC.

The V call is TRBV5-1, the J call TRBJ2-3; 8 bases are a match to TRBD2. CDR1 SGHRS and CDR2 YFSETQ come from the germline V gene. There are 15 residues in the CDR3. Trimming at V came to 2 bases and at J to 3 bases, leaving 5 bases not matched to a gene. CDR3 coding DNA: TGCGCCAGCAGCTTCTCCGGGGGGGGTACAGATACGCAGTATTTT. Its translation is CASSFSGGGTDTQYF. Using reference TRBV5-1 and TRBJ2-3 for the parts outside the CDR3, the full variable domain is KAGVTQTPRYLIKTRGQQVTLSCSPISGHRSVSWYQQTPGQGLQFLFEYFSETQRNKGNFPGRFSGRQFSNSRSEMNVSTLELGDSALYLCASSFSGGGTDTQYFGPGTRLTVL.